This T cell receptor beta chain was profiled in a study of beta chain features in type 1 diabetes. General study points: All four CD4+ subsets from Type 1 diabetes patients carried moderately but significantly shorter TCRB CDR3s. Diminished insertions and augmented deletions at VDJ junctions characterized type 1 diabetes patients.

A single heparinised draw of roughly 120 mL on average was taken per donor. By way of CD45RO/CCR7/CD25/CD127/CD95/CD27, the CD4+ regulatory, stem cell-like memory, central memory and naive cells were sorted. As concerns this clone: Its antigen is as yet unknown.

Germline-derived CDR1 and CDR2 are WSHSY and SAAADI. V dropped 3 bases and J dropped 8 bases, with 14 bases sitting between them. The CDR3 is 14 amino acids. Expressed TCRB transcripts were sequenced after all isolated RNA was converted to cDNA. For naive, central memory and regulatory T cell samples, reads averaged approximately 3.6 million. Assay: immunoSEQ multiplex PCR; the TCRdb copy retains only in-frame clones and omits some. The sample comprises 300,000 to 350,000 clones, about 14% of which are singletons, and roughly 0.015% rests with the top ten. The J gene is TRBJ2-1, the V gene TRBV10-2; no reliable D call. The receptor was isolated from a woman between 18 and 29 years old with type 1 diabetes. What was sequenced was naive CD4+ T cells from blood. The CDR3 loop reads CASSDGADIDEQFF. The CDR3 DNA reads as TGCGCCAGCAGTGACGGTGCCGATATCGATGAGCAGTTCTTC.